This T cell receptor (beta chain) was sequenced during a study of sequential checkpoint blockade in melanoma. Described treatment: randomized to nivolumab then ipilimumab (arm A) or the reverse (arm B). The assay was immunoSEQ multiplex PCR, and TCRdb's table has in-frame clones only and misses some. Counted here are 18,000 or so clones, around 74% occurring once; the ten biggest clones make up almost 35%. Sequences were derived from CD8+ T cells sorted from blood (inferred from file names), sampled from a patient given nivolumab and ipilimumab in sequence. The origin of this receptor is a human donor with melanoma.

The CDR3 bases are TGTGCCAGCAGCTTTGTTGAGGCTAACACTGAAGCTTTCTTT. The encoded protein is CASSFVEANTEAFF. This chain uses TRBV7-9 with TRBJ1-1; no clear D. The V gene lost 3 bases and the J gene lost 2 bases, with 10 bases spanning the gap. The CDR3 totals 14 residues. The V gene's germline CDR1 is SEHNR and CDR2 FQNEAQ (reference sequence).